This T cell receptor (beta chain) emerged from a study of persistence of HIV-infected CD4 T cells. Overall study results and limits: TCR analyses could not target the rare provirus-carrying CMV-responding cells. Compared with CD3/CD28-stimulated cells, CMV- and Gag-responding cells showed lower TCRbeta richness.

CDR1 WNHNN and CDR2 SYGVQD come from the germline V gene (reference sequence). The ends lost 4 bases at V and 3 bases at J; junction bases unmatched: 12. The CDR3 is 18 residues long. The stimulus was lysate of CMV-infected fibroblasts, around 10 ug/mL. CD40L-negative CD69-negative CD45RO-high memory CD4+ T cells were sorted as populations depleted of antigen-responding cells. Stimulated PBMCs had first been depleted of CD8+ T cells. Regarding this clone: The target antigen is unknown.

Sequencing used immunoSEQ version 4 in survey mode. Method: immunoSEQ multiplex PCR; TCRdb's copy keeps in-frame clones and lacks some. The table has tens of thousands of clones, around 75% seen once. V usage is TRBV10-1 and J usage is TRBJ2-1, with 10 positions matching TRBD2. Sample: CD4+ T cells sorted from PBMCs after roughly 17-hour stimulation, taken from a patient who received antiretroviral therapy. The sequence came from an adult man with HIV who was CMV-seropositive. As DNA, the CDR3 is TGCGCCAGCAGTGGGGCCAGGAGAGAGCGGGGGGGCTACAATGAGCAGTTCTTC. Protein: CASSGARRERGGYNEQFF.